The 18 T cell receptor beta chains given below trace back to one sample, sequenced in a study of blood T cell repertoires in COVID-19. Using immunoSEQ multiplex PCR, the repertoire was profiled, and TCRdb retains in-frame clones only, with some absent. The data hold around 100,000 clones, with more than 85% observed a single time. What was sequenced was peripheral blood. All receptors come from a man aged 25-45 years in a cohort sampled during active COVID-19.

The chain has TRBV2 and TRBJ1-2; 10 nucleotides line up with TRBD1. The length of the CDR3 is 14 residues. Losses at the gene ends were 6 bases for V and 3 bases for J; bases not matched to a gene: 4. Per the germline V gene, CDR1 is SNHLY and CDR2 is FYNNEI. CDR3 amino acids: CASRTGTGDYGYTF. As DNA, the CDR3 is TGTGCCAGCAGAACCGGGACAGGGGACTATGGCTACACCTTC.

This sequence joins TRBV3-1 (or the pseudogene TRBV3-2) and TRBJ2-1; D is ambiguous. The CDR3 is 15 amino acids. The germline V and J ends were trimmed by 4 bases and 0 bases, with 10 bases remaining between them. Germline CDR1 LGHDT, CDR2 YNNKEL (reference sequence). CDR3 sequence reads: CASSPPFSSYNEQFF. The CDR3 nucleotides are TGTGCCAGCAGCCCCCCCTTCAGCTCCTACAATGAGCAGTTCTTC.

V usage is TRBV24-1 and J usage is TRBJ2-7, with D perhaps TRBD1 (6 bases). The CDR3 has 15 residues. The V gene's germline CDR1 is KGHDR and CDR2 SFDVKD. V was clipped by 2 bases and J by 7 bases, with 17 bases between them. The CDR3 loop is CATSDSTGWPREQYF. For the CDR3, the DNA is TGTGCCACCAGTGATTCGACAGGCTGGCCGCGGGAGCAGTACTTC.

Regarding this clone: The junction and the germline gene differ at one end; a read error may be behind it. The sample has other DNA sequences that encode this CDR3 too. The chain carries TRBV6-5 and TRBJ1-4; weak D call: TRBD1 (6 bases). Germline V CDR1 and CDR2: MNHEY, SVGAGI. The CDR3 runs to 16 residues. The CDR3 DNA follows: TGCGCCAGCAGTTACTGGACGACAGGAGGTGGAGAAAAACTGTTTTTT. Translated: CASSYWTTGGGEKLFF.

The CDR3 is CASSVWREEAFF. The CDR3 coding sequence is TGTGCCAGCAGCGTATGGCGGGAGGAAGCTTTCTTT. The chain uses TRBV12-3 or TRBV12-4 and TRBJ1-1; D unclear. The length of the CDR3 is 12 residues. Trimming cost V 6 bases and J 8 bases, with 13 bases left between them.

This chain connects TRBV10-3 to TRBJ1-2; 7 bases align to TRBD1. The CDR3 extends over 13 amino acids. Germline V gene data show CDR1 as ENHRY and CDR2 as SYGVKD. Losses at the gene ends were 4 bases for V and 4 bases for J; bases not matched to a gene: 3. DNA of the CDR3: TGTGCCATCAGTGTGGCAGGGGGCTATGGCTACACCTTC. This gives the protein CAISVAGGYGYTF.

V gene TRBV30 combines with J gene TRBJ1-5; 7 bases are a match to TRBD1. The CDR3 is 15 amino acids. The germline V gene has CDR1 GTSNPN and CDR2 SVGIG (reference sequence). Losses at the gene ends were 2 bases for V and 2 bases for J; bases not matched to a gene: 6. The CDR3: CAWSYRGTGNQPQHF. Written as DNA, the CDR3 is TGTGCCTGGAGTTACAGGGGTACCGGCAATCAGCCCCAGCATTTT.

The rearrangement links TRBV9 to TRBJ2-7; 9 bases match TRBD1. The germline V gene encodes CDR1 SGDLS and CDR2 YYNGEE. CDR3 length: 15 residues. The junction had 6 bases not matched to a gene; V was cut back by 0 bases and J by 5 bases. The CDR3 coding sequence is TGTGCCAGCAGCGTAGGCGGGACAGGGTTCGACGAGCAGTACTTC. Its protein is CASSVGGTGFDEQYF.

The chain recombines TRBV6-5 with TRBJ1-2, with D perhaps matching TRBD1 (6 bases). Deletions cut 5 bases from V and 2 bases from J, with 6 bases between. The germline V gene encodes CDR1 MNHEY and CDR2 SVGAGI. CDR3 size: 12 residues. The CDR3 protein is CASSRGNYGYTF. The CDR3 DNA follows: TGTGCCAGCAGTAGGGGGAACTATGGCTACACCTTC.

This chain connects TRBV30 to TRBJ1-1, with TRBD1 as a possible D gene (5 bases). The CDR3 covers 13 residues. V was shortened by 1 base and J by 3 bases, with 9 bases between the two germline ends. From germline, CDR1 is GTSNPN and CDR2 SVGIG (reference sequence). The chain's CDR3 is CAWSDRKDTEAFF. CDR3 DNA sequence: TGTGCCTGGAGTGACAGGAAGGACACTGAAGCTTTCTTT.

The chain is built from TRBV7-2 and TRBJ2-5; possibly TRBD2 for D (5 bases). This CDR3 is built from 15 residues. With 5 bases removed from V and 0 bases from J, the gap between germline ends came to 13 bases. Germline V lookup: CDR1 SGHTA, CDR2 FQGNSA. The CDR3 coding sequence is TGTGCCAGCAGCAAAAATACGGGGTACCAAGAGACCCAGTACTTC. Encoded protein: CASSKNTGYQETQYF.

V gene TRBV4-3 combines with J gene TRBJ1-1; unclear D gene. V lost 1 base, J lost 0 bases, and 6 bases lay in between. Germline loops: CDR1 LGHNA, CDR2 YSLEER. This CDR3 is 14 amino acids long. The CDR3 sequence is CASSQGTVNTEAFF. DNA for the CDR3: TGCGCCAGCAGCCAAGGTACAGTGAACACTGAAGCTTTCTTT.

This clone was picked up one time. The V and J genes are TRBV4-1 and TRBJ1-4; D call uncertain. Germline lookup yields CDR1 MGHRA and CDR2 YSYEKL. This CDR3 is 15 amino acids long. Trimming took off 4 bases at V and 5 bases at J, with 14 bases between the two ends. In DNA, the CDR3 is TGCGCCAGCAGCCGCCTAGGCGGGATCAATGAAAAACTGTTTTTT. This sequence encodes CASSRLGGINEKLFF.

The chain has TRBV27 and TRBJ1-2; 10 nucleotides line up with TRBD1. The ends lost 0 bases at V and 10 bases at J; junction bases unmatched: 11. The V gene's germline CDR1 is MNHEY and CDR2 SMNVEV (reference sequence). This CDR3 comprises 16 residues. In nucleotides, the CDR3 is TGTGCCAGCAGTTTATCGGTTGGGACAGGGGATTGGAACTACACCTTC. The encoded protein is CASSLSVGTGDWNYTF.

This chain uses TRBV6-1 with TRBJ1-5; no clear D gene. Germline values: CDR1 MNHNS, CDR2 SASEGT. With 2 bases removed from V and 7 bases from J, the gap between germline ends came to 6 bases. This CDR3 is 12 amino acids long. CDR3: CASSESGQPQHF. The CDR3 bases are TGTGCCAGCAGTGAATCCGGGCAGCCCCAGCATTTT.

For the CDR3, the DNA is TGTGCCAGCAGCGAGGGACTTCCCACAGATACGCAGTATTTT. Translated: CASSEGLPTDTQYF. The V and J genes are TRBV7-9 and TRBJ2-3; D perhaps matches TRBD2 (6 bases). This CDR3 has 14 amino acids. Per the germline V gene, CDR1 is SEHNR and CDR2 is FQNEAQ (reference sequence). V lost 5 bases to trimming and J lost 2 bases, with 11 bases between them.

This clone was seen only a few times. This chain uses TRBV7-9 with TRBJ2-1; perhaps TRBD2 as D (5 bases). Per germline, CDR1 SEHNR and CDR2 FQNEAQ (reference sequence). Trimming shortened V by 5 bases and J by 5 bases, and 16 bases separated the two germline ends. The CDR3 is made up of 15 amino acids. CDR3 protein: CASSPHGMTDNEQFF. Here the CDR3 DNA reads TGTGCCAGCAGCCCCCACGGGATGACCGACAATGAGCAGTTCTTC.

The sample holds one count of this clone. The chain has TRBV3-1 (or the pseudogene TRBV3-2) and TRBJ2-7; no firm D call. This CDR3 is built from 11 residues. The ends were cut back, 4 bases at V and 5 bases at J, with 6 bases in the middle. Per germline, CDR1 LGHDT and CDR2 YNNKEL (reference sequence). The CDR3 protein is CASSRGDEQYF. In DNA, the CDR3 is TGTGCCAGCAGCCGCGGCGACGAGCAGTACTTC.